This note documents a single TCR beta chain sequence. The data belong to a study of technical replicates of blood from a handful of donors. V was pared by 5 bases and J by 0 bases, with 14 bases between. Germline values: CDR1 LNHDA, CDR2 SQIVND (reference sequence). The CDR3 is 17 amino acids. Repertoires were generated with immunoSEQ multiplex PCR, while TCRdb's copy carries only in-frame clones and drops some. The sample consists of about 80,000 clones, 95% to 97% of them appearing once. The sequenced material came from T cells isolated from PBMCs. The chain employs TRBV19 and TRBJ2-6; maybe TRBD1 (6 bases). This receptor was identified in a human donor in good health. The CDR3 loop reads CASSPGQPSSGANVLTF. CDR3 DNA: TGTGCCAGTAGTCCAGGACAGCCGAGCTCTGGGGCCAACGTCCTGACTTTC.